The 25 T cell receptor beta chains listed next were all sequenced from one sample in a study of blood T cell repertoires in COVID-19. Profiled with immunoSEQ multiplex PCR; TCRdb holds only in-frame clones, not every one. Of 250,000 to 400,000 clones listed, around 89% are singletons. Sequenced sample: peripheral blood. These TCRs come from a woman in her twenties or thirties with COVID-19, enrolled during active disease.

The chain joins TRBV15 to TRBJ1-2; D may be TRBD1 (6 bases). Germline V gene sequence: CDR1 LNHNV, CDR2 YYDKDF (reference sequence). V was pared by 0 bases and J by 4 bases, with 15 bases between. The CDR3 extends over 16 amino acids. In nucleotides, the CDR3 is TGTGCCACCAGCAGAGACCAAGGACAGCGAACCTATGGCTACACCTTC. Residues: CATSRDQGQRTYGYTF. The whole variable domain, remainder taken from reference TRBV15 and TRBJ1-2, is DAMVIQNPRYQVTQFGKPVTLSCSQTLNHNVMYWYQQKSSQAPKLLFHYYDKDFNNEADTPDNFQSRRPNTSFCFLDIRSPGLGDTAMYLCATSRDQGQRTYGYTFGSGTRLTVV.

V and J are TRBV4-3 and TRBJ2-1; possibly TRBD1 for D (5 bases). This CDR3 contains 14 residues. The germline V gene has CDR1 LGHNA and CDR2 YSLEER. Trimming cost V 3 bases and J 8 bases, with 14 bases left between them. CDR3 loop: CASSQAAGLDEQFF. CDR3 DNA sequence: TGCGCCAGCAGCCAGGCGGCAGGGTTGGATGAGCAGTTCTTC.

The V call is TRBV24-1, the J call TRBJ1-2; 7 bases map to TRBD1. V shed 2 bases and J 6 bases; nucleotides not matched to a gene: 2. This CDR3 has 13 residues. The germline V gene has CDR1 KGHDR and CDR2 SFDVKD. CDR3 bases: TGTGCCACCAGTGATTCAGACAGGGATGGCTACACCTTC. Its translation is CATSDSDRDGYTF.

The chain is built from TRBV11-3 and TRBJ1-1; D unclear. The CDR3 is 13 amino acids. Germline-derived CDR1 and CDR2 are SGHNT and YENEEA. Between the trimmed V and J ends, which lost 5 bases and 3 bases, there was a span of 10 bases. The CDR3 DNA follows: TGTGCCAGCAGCAATGGGGAGGACACTGAAGCTTTCTTT. This gives the protein CASSNGEDTEAFF.

The genes are TRBV11-3 and TRBJ2-1; TRBD2 aligns across 14 bases. The CDR3 sequence is 18 residues long. Germline V gene data show CDR1 as SGHNT and CDR2 as YENEEA. V gave up 5 bases and J gave up 2 bases; unmatched junction bases: 8. DNA of the CDR3: TGTGCCAGCAGCCCTGGACTAGCGGGGGGTCAGACCTACAATGAGCAGTTCTTC. Its protein product is CASSPGLAGGQTYNEQFF.

CDR3 loop: CASSSGTAVYEQYF. CDR3 DNA sequence: TGCGCCAGCAGCTCCGGGACAGCAGTCTACGAGCAGTACTTC. The V gene is TRBV5-1, the J gene TRBJ2-7, with 7 bases identical to TRBD1. CDR1 and CDR2 (germline): SGHRS, YFSETQ. This CDR3 is 14 amino acids long. With V trimmed by 3 bases and J by 3 bases, 6 bases remained unmatched. The full variable domain, rest sourced from reference TRBV5-1 and TRBJ2-7, is KAGVTQTPRYLIKTRGQQVTLSCSPISGHRSVSWYQQTPGQGLQFLFEYFSETQRNKGNFPGRFSGRQFSNSRSEMNVSTLELGDSALYLCASSSGTAVYEQYFGPGTRLTVT.

The chain carries TRBV5-6 and TRBJ1-1; no definite D call. Per germline, CDR1 SGHDT and CDR2 YYEEEE. The CDR3 has 15 residues. The germline V and J ends were trimmed by 0 bases and 0 bases, with 9 bases remaining between them. CDR3 in DNA: TGTGCCAGCAGCTTGGGTGGGCTTATGAACACTGAAGCTTTCTTT. The encoded protein is CASSLGGLMNTEAFF.

The V gene is TRBV5-4, the J gene TRBJ2-3; no definite D call. Germline lookup yields CDR1 SGHNT and CDR2 YYREEE (reference sequence). Trimming removed 0 bases at V and 0 bases at J, with 8 bases between. This CDR3 is 15 amino acids long. The CDR3 reads CASSLGTLSTDTQYF. CDR3 sequence (DNA): TGTGCCAGCAGCTTGGGAACACTAAGCACAGATACGCAGTATTTT. The variable domain in full, with the rest retrieved from reference TRBV5-4 and TRBJ2-3, is ETGVTQSPTHLIKTRGQQVTLRCSSQSGHNTVSWYQQALGQGPQFIFQYYREEENGRGNFPPRFSGLQFPNYSSELNVNALELDDSALYLCASSLGTLSTDTQYFGPGTRLTVL.

A few counts support this clone. This chain connects TRBV7-5 to TRBJ1-5; TRBD1 reflects the table's D call only, with no check against the DNA. TRBV7-5 is termed a pseudogene. CDR3 length: 13 residues. The CDR3 DNA reads TGTGCCAGAAGCGCCTGGACACATCAGCCCCAGCATTTT. Encoded protein: CARSAWTHQPQHF.

This chain joins TRBV5-4 and TRBJ1-1, with 10 bases identical to TRBD1. CDR3 length equals 14 residues. V shed 5 bases and J 4 bases; nucleotides not matched to a gene: 5. Germline V gives CDR1 SGHNT, CDR2 YYREEE (reference sequence). CDR3 in DNA: TGTGCCAGCAGTACCGGGACAGGGGTCACTGAAGCTTTCTTT. Its translation: CASSTGTGVTEAFF.

The gene calls are TRBV5-1 and TRBJ1-2; D ambiguous. Per the germline V gene, CDR1 is SGHRS and CDR2 is YFSETQ. Trimming removed 0 bases at V and 2 bases at J, with 11 bases between. The CDR3 consists of 15 residues. CDR3 region: CASSLGPGGNYGYTF. In DNA form, the CDR3 reads TGCGCCAGCAGCTTGGGGCCGGGAGGGAACTATGGCTACACCTTC.

The chain links TRBV24-1 to TRBJ1-2; D gene uncertain. The germline V and J ends were trimmed by 1 base and 8 bases, with 22 bases remaining between them. The CDR3 consists of 17 residues. Germline V lookup: CDR1 KGHDR, CDR2 SFDVKD. The CDR3 DNA reads TGTGCCACCAGTGATTTCCCCGACCACCCCATCTCGGAGGGCTACACCTTC. This translates into CATSDFPDHPISEGYTF.

The chain is built from TRBV14 and TRBJ2-1; D may be TRBD2 (6 bases). Per germline, CDR1 SGHDN and CDR2 FVKESK. This CDR3 contains 13 residues. Deletions cut 5 bases from V and 6 bases from J, with 11 bases between. The CDR3 protein is CASSLGLLNEQFF. CDR3 bases: TGTGCCAGCAGCTTGGGACTCCTCAATGAGCAGTTCTTC.

The table lists this clone with a few counts. The rearrangement joins TRBV6-5 to TRBJ2-7; D perhaps matches TRBD1 (5 bases). V was clipped by 6 bases and J by 4 bases, with 13 bases between them. The CDR3 consists of 13 residues. Per the germline V gene, CDR1 is MNHEY and CDR2 is SVGAGI. CDR3 loop: CASRGYQGYEQYF. DNA for the CDR3: TGTGCCAGCAGGGGATACCAGGGATACGAGCAGTACTTC.

This sequence joins TRBV3-1 (or the pseudogene TRBV3-2) and TRBJ1-2, with D possibly being TRBD1 (6 bases). V lost 1 base and J 6 bases, leaving 12 bases between the germline ends. This CDR3 comprises 14 residues. CDR1 is LGHDT and CDR2 is YNNKEL in the germline V gene (reference sequence). The CDR3 sequence: CASSQVGRGNGYTF. The DNA for the CDR3 is TGTGCCAGCAGCCAAGTAGGCAGGGGTAATGGCTACACCTTC.

This sequence joins TRBV28 and TRBJ1-5, with 9 positions matching TRBD1. The CDR3 totals 15 residues. Per germline, CDR1 MDHEN and CDR2 SYDVKM. The V and J ends lost 2 bases and 5 bases, in that order; junction bases with no gene match: 4. The CDR3, as DNA: TGTGCCAGCAGTTTACGCGGGACAGGGCATCAGCCCCAGCATTTT. As protein: CASSLRGTGHQPQHF.

This clone was seen a handful of times. This rearrangement joins TRBV6-5 to TRBJ2-2; D perhaps matches TRBD1 (6 bases). Germline values: CDR1 MNHEY, CDR2 SVGAGI. The V gene lost 5 bases and the J gene lost 5 bases, with 12 bases spanning the gap. CDR3 length: 14 residues. The CDR3 DNA reads as TGTGCCAGCAGTCCGGGACAAGGGACCGGGGAGCTGTTTTTT. Translated, it gives CASSPGQGTGELFF.

The chain joins TRBV6-5 to TRBJ1-5; 9 bases agree with TRBD1. The CDR3 length is 14 residues. J was trimmed by 6 bases and V by 6 bases; bases with no gene match: 6. From germline, CDR1 is MNHEY and CDR2 SVGAGI. The CDR3 nucleotides read TGTGCCAGCAGCCGGGACAGGGAAAGTCAGCCCCAGCATTTT. Residues: CASSRDRESQPQHF.

J is TRBJ2-3 and V is TRBV7-3, with D maybe TRBD2 (6 bases). CDR1 is SGHTA, CDR2 FQGTGA, per germline. The CDR3 loop spans 15 amino acids. The ends were cut back, 2 bases at V and 6 bases at J, with 15 bases in the middle. CDR3 protein: CASSLVGGRLDTQYF. DNA for the CDR3: TGTGCCAGCAGCTTAGTGGGGGGTAGGCTTGATACGCAGTATTTT.

About this clone itself: This sample also contains other DNA sequences that code for the same CDR3. The CDR3 nucleotides are TGTGCCAGTAGTATCGGGGCAGGGGGCCCGTACGAGCAGTACTTC. Translation gives CASSIGAGGPYEQYF. The V gene is TRBV19, the J gene TRBJ2-7, with TRBD1 matching 8 bases. Germline V gene lookup returns CDR1 LNHDA and CDR2 SQIVND (reference sequence). The CDR3 runs 15 residues. V lost 3 bases and J lost 4; bases outside the gene matches: 8.

The J gene is TRBJ2-7, the V gene TRBV4-3; 7 nucleotides agree with TRBD1. Germline CDR1 and CDR2: LGHNA and YSLEER. The CDR3 is made up of 17 amino acids. V dropped 1 base and J dropped 5; count of bases not matched to a gene: 14. The CDR3 DNA follows: TGCGCCAGCAGCCAAGGAGGCTCCGGGGACAGTACCAACGAGCAGTACTTC. This gives the protein CASSQGGSGDSTNEQYF.

This clone was observed once. Other DNA sequences of this sample code for an identical CDR3. DNA of the CDR3: TGTGCCAGCAGCGCGGGAGGGCCCTACGAGCAGTACTTC. Translated: CASSAGGPYEQYF. The gene calls are TRBV9 and TRBJ2-7, with 8 bases lining up with TRBD2. Germline CDR1 is SGDLS and CDR2 is YYNGEE. The V and J ends lost 3 bases and 2 bases, in that order; junction bases with no gene match: 1. CDR3 length: 13 amino acids.

The chain employs TRBV5-5 and TRBJ1-2; 7 bases are a match to TRBD1. V was pared by 1 base and J by 0 bases, with 15 bases of the junction left unmatched. CDR1 is SGHKS, CDR2 YYEKEE, per germline (reference sequence). The CDR3 runs 19 residues. The CDR3 spells CASSLRPRGGDQSNYGYTF. The CDR3, as DNA: TGTGCCAGCAGCTTGAGGCCCAGAGGGGGCGACCAATCTAACTATGGCTACACCTTC.

V is TRBV5-1 and J is TRBJ1-2, with TRBD1 identical over 7 bases. The junction had 2 bases not matched to a gene; V was cut back by 3 bases and J by 3 bases. The CDR3 sequence is 13 residues long. The germline gives CDR1 SGHRS, CDR2 YFSETQ. In DNA form, the CDR3 reads TGCGCCAGCAGCTACGACAGGGACTATGGCTACACCTTC. Protein sequence: CASSYDRDYGYTF.

The genes are TRBV5-6 and TRBJ1-3, with D hard to call. V lost 4 bases and J 7 bases, leaving 18 bases between the germline ends. The CDR3 length is 15 residues. Germline V gives CDR1 SGHDT, CDR2 YYEEEE. CDR3 sequence: CASSVFASAGNTIYF. DNA for the CDR3: TGTGCCAGCAGCGTATTCGCTTCGGCGGGGAACACCATATATTTT.